This T cell receptor (beta chain) was captured by sequencing in a study of blood T cell repertoires in COVID-19. Looking at the study overall: Donors in the United States, Italy and Spain gave samples during acute or convalescent COVID-19. PBMCs, B-cell-depleted T cells, or T cells were the source of the cDNA or gDNA that made up the material.

The data were produced by immunoSEQ multiplex PCR, yet TCRdb's version contains in-frame clones alone and is incomplete. The table shows about 440,000 clones, with roughly 88% occurring only once. The germline V and J ends were trimmed by 0 bases and 8 bases, with 17 bases remaining between them. In germline, CDR1 is SGHRS, CDR2 YFSETQ. There are 15 residues in the CDR3. The TCR comes from a young man who had recovered from COVID-19. The V gene is TRBV5-1, the J gene TRBJ1-2; D may be TRBD1 (6 bases). Sample: PBMCs or T cells enriched from blood (not recorded which). The CDR3 DNA reads as TGCGCCAGCAGCTTGGCGCCGGCAGGGGATTTCGGCTACACCTTC. Translated, it gives CASSLAPAGDFGYTF. The full variable domain, with the rest looked up from reference TRBV5-1 and TRBJ1-2, is KAGVTQTPRYLIKTRGQQVTLSCSPISGHRSVSWYQQTPGQGLQFLFEYFSETQRNKGNFPGRFSGRQFSNSRSEMNVSTLELGDSALYLCASSLAPAGDFGYTFGSGTRLTVV.